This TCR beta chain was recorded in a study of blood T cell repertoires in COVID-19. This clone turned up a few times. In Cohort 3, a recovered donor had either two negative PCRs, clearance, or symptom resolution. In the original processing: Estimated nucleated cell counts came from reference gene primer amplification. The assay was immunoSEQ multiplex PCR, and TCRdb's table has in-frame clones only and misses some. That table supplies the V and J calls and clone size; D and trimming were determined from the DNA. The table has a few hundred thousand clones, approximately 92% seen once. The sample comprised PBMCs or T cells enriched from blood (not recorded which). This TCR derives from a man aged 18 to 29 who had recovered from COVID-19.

This CDR3 is CASSSLRGDYGYTF. CDR3 coding DNA: TGTGCCAGCAGCTCCCTCCGGGGAGACTATGGCTACACCTTC. The chain recombines TRBV11-1 with TRBJ1-2; no clear D gene. V dropped 4 bases and J dropped 3 bases, with 12 bases sitting between them. The CDR3 runs 14 residues. The germline V gene has CDR1 SGHAT and CDR2 FQDESV (reference sequence). The full variable domain, completed using reference TRBV11-1 and TRBJ1-2, is EAEVAQSPRYKITEKSQAVAFWCDPISGHATLYWYRQILGQGPELLVQFQDESVVDDSQLPKDRFSAERLKGVDSTLKIQPAELGDSAMYLCASSSLRGDYGYTFGSGTRLTVV.